This TCR beta chain was sequenced in a study of cytomegalovirus exposure and HLA in healthy donors (dated by TCRdb to 2016 to 2017). Describing the broader study: According to an earlier analysis of a few hundred of the donors, about 179 million T cells yielded 95 million to 140 million unique TCR beta sequences and about 300 Gb of sequence data. In an earlier analysis of 500 to 650 of the donors, high-throughput TCR beta sequencing was used to judge whether each TCR beta V gene segment behaved as functional or pseudogenic. Among almost 400 genotyped donors of the cohort, an average of about 240,000 unique TCR beta nucleotide sequences were sequenced per donor, roughly 20% of them non-productive. To predict cytomegalovirus infection status, the study combined high-throughput TCR immunosequencing, statistical association of individual TCRs with disease status, and machine learning. The number of typed donors differed by locus: about 629-640 for A, B, C, DRB1 and DQB1; 522 for DQA1; 600 to 610 for DPA1; and 450 to 480 for DPB1. The study profiled the T cell repertoires of under 700 subjects by immunosequencing and related them to cytomegalovirus serostatus. In a later genetic analysis, genome-wide SNP genotypes for about 55% of the 666 donors were used, and that subset was treated as a discovery cohort. Class I and class II HLA loci were covered by the typing at four-digit resolution. An early release that covered fewer than 750 HLA-typed donors contained around 300 gigabases of sequencing data and 85 million to 100 million unique TCR sequences. The study was designed to test whether signatures of past pathogen exposure could be identified by cataloging public T cell receptors. Besides the first cohort of roughly 700 subjects, a separate validation cohort made up of roughly 120 different subjects was used. All discovery cohort repertoires had been generated on a single sequencing platform. Of the roughly 400 genotyped donors, around 81% fell in the genetic ancestry cluster associated with self-reported Caucasian donors. A later analysis re-analyzed previously published TCR beta repertoires from roughly 600 donors and added high-resolution HLA genotyping to study TCR occurrence patterns. Donor age, sex, ethnicity and CMV serostatus were compiled together with the repertoire data. In the later analysis, no new phenotypic data were used to find candidate immune exposures; instead, reliance was placed on TCR beta sequences and their occurrence across donors. Several DR-DQ haplotypes were handled as single units for association and clustering because linkage in the cohort was strong. General findings and caveats noted by the study authors: The earlier analysis of 587 of the donors excluded over 15 rarely observed V segments, including chromosome 9 orphons, because counts were too low. The sequencing pipeline was judged likely to have produced a cluster of highly shared sequence variants as a technical artifact. According to a later genetic analysis, donors in an Asian-associated ancestry cluster had fewer N-insertions in productive TCRs than the approximately 650-donor mean. In vitro tests confirmed that a few of the cytomegalovirus-associated TCR beta chains recognize cytomegalovirus antigens. According to a later analysis, most CMV-associated TCR beta chains appeared to be HLA-restricted, and the HLA associations seemed to be driven largely by CMV exposure. A later analysis found that TCR association rates varied across HLA loci, with DRB1 alleles showing the most associated TCRs and HLA-C alleles the fewest. Several of the top co-occurrence clusters appeared to be linked to parvovirus B19, influenza, CMV and Epstein-Barr virus, according to a later analysis. The study listed 150 to 200 TCR beta chains as associated with cytomegalovirus. This cohort had only TCR beta chains sequenced, and the lack of alpha or paired-chain data limited which features could be detected. Roughly uniform sequencing depth across donors was assumed in presence/absence analyses, although this assumption may not hold. Some IMGT-functional V segments, including TRBV6-2 and TRBV6-3, could not be told apart with the 87-base-pair reads, so those segments were excluded. In a later analysis, HLA-associated TCR beta chains showed more clonal expansion and lower generation probabilities than non-associated chains that were equally common. V-gene and J-gene trimming of TCR beta chains was associated with a missense DCLRE1C variant in a later genetic analysis, and the association was replicated in an independent cohort. A further reported finding was that TCR beta sequences accurately predicted the HLA-A and HLA-B alleles for most subjects in the first cohort. The only immune exposure information available for the cohort was CMV serostatus. HLA typing was unavailable for some donors at each locus, so association tests used only the typed subset. The classifier was reported to diagnose cytomegalovirus status with high specificity and sensitivity in both the original cohort and the validation cohort. When HLA alleles, especially DR and DQ, strongly co-occurred, attributing TCR associations to individual alleles was difficult. In a later analysis, around 17,000 TCR beta sequences were associated with specific HLA alleles at a false discovery rate of 0.05. In an earlier analysis of 587 of the donors, most TCR beta V segments appeared in productive rearrangements about 90% or about 30% of the time, broadly matching IMGT annotations. Across donors, most TCR sequences were observed very rarely, whereas some public TCRs were present in many individuals. Linkage disequilibrium might explain the correlated functional status among segregating V segments, but an unknown experimental factor could not be ruled out. The authors suggested that the approach could potentially be generalized to other disease states and immunological phenotypes.

The library was obtained by the immunoSEQ multiplex PCR assay. For the multiplex PCR, a mixture combining 60 forward primers for TCR Vbeta segments and 13 reverse primers for TCR Jbeta segments was used. The CDR3 region of rearranged TCR beta genes was amplified from genomic DNA with a multiplex PCR assay. Amplified TCR beta libraries were sequenced as 87-base-pair reads on the Illumina HiSeq System. As for the authors' bioinformatics: A later analysis counted tens of millions of unique TCR beta chains across the approximately 700 repertoires, and roughly 9.9 million of these chains were shared by at least two donors. A nearest-neighbor algorithm error-corrected the raw reads and collapsed the reads into unique sequences, merging closely related sequences to remove PCR and sequencing errors. CDR3 sequences were aligned to IMGT reference sequences to assign V, D and J gene segments. For a sequence to be retained, at least a six-nucleotide match to both a V gene segment and a J gene segment was required. Rearrangements were called productive when the CDR3 lacked stop codons and stayed in frame with V and J; all others were non-productive. CDR3 was defined by IMGT convention, running from the second conserved V-encoded cysteine to the conserved J-encoded phenylalanine. Sequences without an unambiguous match to a single V gene segment were excluded from the earlier analysis of over 500 of the donors. An earlier analysis of about 600 of the donors called V segments functional above 56.7% productive rearrangements and segregating when the between-donor standard deviation exceeded 5%. A statistical classification framework was built to diagnose cytomegalovirus status from the catalog of TCR beta chain sequences. V and J gene assignment, in a later analysis, came from comparing TCR nucleotide sequences with IMGT/GENE-DB human TR gene sequences. Using the TCRdist pipeline, a later analysis assigned CDR3 sequences along with most-parsimonious VDJ recombination scenarios. In a later analysis, each TCR beta chain was defined by its CDR3 amino acid sequence together with its V-gene family, and reads lacking a unique V-gene family were excluded. A later analysis removed 500 to 600 highly shared, low-generation-probability nucleotide sequences to deal with suspected cross-contamination and a sequencing artifact. In a later analysis, a clonal expansion index was calculated for each public chain from normalized within-repertoire ranks of inferred template counts. In a later analysis, generation probabilities were computed using a VDJ recombination model fitted to out-of-frame rearrangements, and the results were checked against IGoR. A later analysis scored TCR-TCR, TCR-HLA and TCR-CMV co-occurrence with hypergeometric tests, applying a repertoire-size bias correction to TCR pairs. To estimate false discovery rates, a later analysis permuted the HLA or CMV assignments 20 times. In a later analysis, co-occurring TCRs were grouped using DBSCAN, with TCRdist sequence similarity added in when clustering inside HLA-allele-positive subsets. Repertoires with fewer than 30,000 or more than 120,000 public chains, plus five repertoires with anomalous nucleotide sharing, were excluded from co-occurrence clustering. TCRdb took this table from immuneACCESS and kept in-frame rearrangements with V and J called. Such tables lack part of the clones; where checked against another copy, unresolved V genes explain under half of the gap, and the rest is unexplained. The V and J calls and clone size come from that table; D and trimming were worked out from the DNA. In all, the sample holds some 44,000 clones, and approximately 86% of those were seen once. The ten largest clones take up 8% of the sample.

Counted from cysteine to phenylalanine, this CDR3 has 15 amino acids. The kept DNA is CDR3 alone, 45 bases in frame from the first base. CDR1 and CDR2 are read off the germline V gene (reference sequence) as SEHNR and FQNEAQ. V is reduced by 8 bases and J by 4 bases, leaving a spacing of 19 bases between them. Of note for this clone: Its antigen target is currently unknown. No base qualities exist here, and no much larger clone lies one base off it.

In total, over 600 healthy bone marrow donors made up the cohort. At the time of sampling, all cohort members were nominally healthy, though unrecorded immune exposures were likely present. The donor was CMV seropositive and was included in the group of approximately 300 seropositive cohort members. A peripheral blood sample was collected from each donor, and TCR beta sequencing was performed on peripheral blood mononuclear cells. Genomic DNA was extracted from the blood cell samples with the Qiagen DNeasy Blood Extraction Kit. The chain employs TRBV7-9 and TRBJ2-3; the D region possibly corresponds to TRBD1 (5 bases align). The sequence derives from a woman aged 40-49 years in good health and CMV-seropositive. Sequenced sample: PBMCs. The CDR3: CASGPRVLYADTQYF. The bases are TGTGCCAGCGGACCCAGGGTATTGTACGCAGATACGCAGTATTTT.